Listed below are T cell receptor beta chains from one sample, sequenced in a study of human T cells and chemical hapten exposure. Each CDR3 protein is one row after TCRdb ran MiXCR on the RACE reads. Of approximately 91,000 distinct CDR3 sequences listed, 11% were seen once; the top ten hold 1.6%. Here the sequenced sample was whole blood, taken in connection with sensitization to the hapten diphenylcyclopropenone (DPC). The receptors derive from a man younger than 35 with alopecia areata. Some clones in this sample may be carry-over from other donors' samples. Each CDR3 is given with its conserved first and last residue. The D gene is left open where the match is weak. Clone size is shown for a subset of rows, as once, few, many or a class of expanded clone.

abundance,v_gene,d_gene,j_gene,CDR3aa,CDR3nt
NA,TRBV7-9,NA,TRBJ1-4,CASSLSAGAGEKLFF,TGTGCCAGCAGCTTATCCGCCGGGGCAGGTGAAAAACTGTTTTTT
many,TRBV7-7,NA,TRBJ2-5,CASSPGRDETQYF,TGTGCCAGCAGCCCTGGCAGGGACGAGACCCAGTACTTC
NA,TRBV6-2/TRBV6-3,NA,TRBJ2-1,CASSQSNEQFF,TGTGCCAGCAGTCAGAGCAATGAGCAGTTCTTC
many,TRBV7-2,NA,TRBJ2-1,CASSLLGYNEQFF,TGTGCCAGCAGCTTACTAGGTTACAATGAGCAGTTCTTC
many,TRBV18,NA,TRBJ2-7,CASSPPAAAYEQYF,TGTGCCAGCTCACCACCGGCAGCTGCCTACGAGCAGTACTTC
few,TRBV12-5,NA,TRBJ2-5,CASGTGRQETQYF,TGTGCTAGTGGTACAGGGCGACAAGAGACCCAGTACTTC
few,TRBV11-2,NA,TRBJ2-4,CASSLREQQTAKNIQYF,TGTGCCAGCAGCTTAAGGGAACAGCAGACAGCCAAAAACATTCAGTACTTC
many,TRBV4-3,NA,TRBJ1-6,CASSRSQSSYNSPLHF,TGCGCCAGCTCTCGGTCCCAAAGCTCCTATAATTCACCCCTCCACTTT
few,TRBV4-1,NA,TRBJ1-5,CASRHTGSNQPQHF,TGCGCCAGCAGGCATACAGGTAGCAATCAGCCCCAGCATTTT
NA,TRBV28,NA,TRBJ2-2,CASGRHGELFF,TGTGCCAGCGGGAGACACGGGGAGCTGTTTTTT
few,TRBV11-2,NA,TRBJ1-2,CASSLDIYGYTF,TGTGCCAGCAGCTTAGACATCTATGGCTACACCTTC
few,TRBV11-2,NA,TRBJ2-1,CASSSRGTASYNEQFF,TGTGCCAGCAGCTCAAGGGGCACAGCCTCCTACAATGAGCAGTTCTTC
few,TRBV7-2,NA,TRBJ2-2,CASSLLVGANTGELFF,TGTGCCAGCAGCTTACTCGTGGGGGCGAACACCGGGGAGCTGTTTTTT
NA,TRBV12-3/TRBV12-4,NA,TRBJ2-1,CASSLRTLNEQFF,TGTGCCAGCAGTTTGCGGACCCTCAATGAGCAGTTCTTC
NA,TRBV7-9,TRBD1,TRBJ2-3,CASSLTGGLRRPDTQYF,TGTGCCAGCAGCTTAACAGGGGGCCTCCGAAGGCCAGATACGCAGTATTTT
many,TRBV6-2/TRBV6-3,NA,TRBJ1-5,CASSYPSQGFQPQHF,TGTGCCAGCAGTTACCCTTCGCAGGGGTTCCAGCCCCAGCATTTT
many,TRBV9,TRBD2,TRBJ2-1,CASSISGVSYNEQFF,TGTGCCAGCAGCATTAGCGGGGTTTCTTACAATGAGCAGTTCTTC
many,TRBV9,NA,TRBJ1-5,CASSVAAAEPQHF,TGTGCCAGCAGCGTAGCGGCGGCTGAGCCCCAGCATTTT
few,TRBV5-1,NA,TRBJ2-3,CASSLGLGSDNTDTQYF,TGCGCCAGCAGCTTGGGATTGGGTAGCGACAACACAGATACGCAGTATTTT
many,TRBV29-1,NA,TRBJ1-1,CSVASASTEAFF,TGCAGCGTTGCATCGGCCAGCACTGAAGCTTTCTTT
many,TRBV9,NA,TRBJ2-5,CASSVPGRGETQYF,TGTGCCAGCAGCGTACCGGGACGCGGAGAGACCCAGTACTTC
NA,TRBV7-9,NA,TRBJ1-1,CASSLLRTEAFF,TGTGCCAGCAGCTTATTGCGCACTGAAGCTTTCTTT
few,TRBV20-1,NA,TRBJ1-4,CSASLLLRGEKLFF,TGCAGTGCTTCCCTCCTTCTCCGGGGGGAAAAACTGTTTTTT
few,TRBV13,TRBD1,TRBJ2-3,CASSSLVYRDRKDTQYF,TGTGCCAGCAGCTCCCTGGTTTACAGGGACAGGAAGGATACGCAGTATTTT
NA,TRBV7-9,TRBD1,TRBJ1-1,CASSSYRGQGEAFF,TGTGCCAGCAGCTCCTACAGGGGGCAGGGTGAAGCTTTCTTT
few,TRBV11-1,TRBD2,TRBJ2-1,CASSFSTSGNEQFF,TGTGCCAGCAGCTTTTCGACTAGCGGCAATGAGCAGTTCTTC
few,TRBV9,NA,TRBJ2-7,CASSVGSSYEQYF,TGTGCCAGCAGCGTAGGGAGCTCCTACGAGCAGTACTTC
NA,TRBV29-1,NA,TRBJ1-1,CSVARIMNTEAFF,TGCAGCGTTGCACGGATAATGAACACTGAAGCTTTCTTT
NA,TRBV10-2,NA,TRBJ2-4,CASKPPLGWTAKNIQYF,TGCGCCAGCAAACCCCCGCTGGGGTGGACAGCCAAAAACATTCAGTACTTC
many,TRBV9,NA,TRBJ2-5,CASSVEPVQETQYF,TGTGCCAGCAGCGTAGAACCAGTTCAAGAGACCCAGTACTTC
few,TRBV7-3,NA,TRBJ1-2,CASSLTPGLGYGYTF,TGTGCCAGCAGCTTAACGCCGGGACTTGGCTATGGCTACACCTTC
few,TRBV28,NA,TRBJ1-4,CASSLTGREKLFF,TGTGCCAGCAGTTTGACAGGTCGTGAAAAACTGTTTTTT